This T cell receptor (beta chain) is drawn from a study of cytomegalovirus exposure and HLA in healthy donors. PCR involved 60 Vbeta and 13 Jbeta primers. Clones were sequenced by immunoSEQ multiplex PCR, and TCRdb holds only the in-frame ones, with some missing. The sample yields roughly 140,000 clones, 70% to 85% seen once. Sequencing was carried out using PBMCs. This clonotype was obtained from a woman aged 60 to 75 in good health and CMV-seropositive.

CDR3 residues: CASSVRDRGDEQYF. The DNA of the CDR3 is TGCGCCAGCAGCGTCCGGGACAGGGGCGACGAGCAGTACTTC. The rearrangement joins TRBV5-1 to TRBJ2-7; the match to TRBD1 covers 10 bases. Germline values: CDR1 SGHRS, CDR2 YFSETQ. With V trimmed by 4 bases and J by 5 bases, 6 bases remained unmatched. The CDR3 spans 14 residues.